The 18 T cell receptor beta chains below were found in one sample sequenced in a study of shared clonotypes between healthy human individuals. Sequencing used immunoSEQ multiplex PCR; TCRdb keeps in-frame clones, though not all of them. The sample lists 550,000 to 800,000 clones, about 74% seen once, with approximately 1.8% in the top ten. The source material was memory CD4+ T cells sorted from blood. Subset denoted: CD45RA-negative fraction. The receptors here all came from a woman aged 30 to 39 in good health.

The V call is TRBV7-2, the J call TRBJ1-1, with D possibly matching TRBD1 (6 bases). This CDR3 has 13 amino acids. V lost 5 bases to trimming and J lost 1 base, with 8 bases between them. Germline V gene sequence: CDR1 SGHTA, CDR2 FQGNSA. CDR3 sequence: CASSTQGNTEAFF. DNA for the CDR3: TGTGCCAGCAGCACACAGGGGAACACTGAAGCTTTCTTT.

This chain uses TRBV7-9 with TRBJ1-1; no clear D gene. This CDR3 is built from 15 residues. V was cut by 5 bases and J by 1 base, with 14 bases left in between. The germline gives CDR1 SEHNR, CDR2 FQNEAQ (reference sequence). The CDR3 bases are TGTGCCAGCAGCCCGACCTTAGGACGGAACACTGAAGCTTTCTTT. As protein: CASSPTLGRNTEAFF.

The chain has TRBV10-3 and TRBJ2-1, with D possibly called TRBD1 or TRBD2 (6 bases each). The V gene lost 2 bases and the J gene lost 10 bases, with 15 bases spanning the gap. The CDR3 consists of 14 residues. Germline-derived CDR1 and CDR2 are ENHRY and SYGVKD. CDR3 DNA sequence: TGTGCCATCAGTGAGGAGGGGGGTTGGCGCGAGCAGTTCTTC. Its translation: CAISEEGGWREQFF.

This chain joins TRBV11-2 and TRBJ2-7; a weak D match, TRBD2 (5 bases). Germline V gene lookup returns CDR1 SGHAT and CDR2 FQNNGV. The CDR3 runs 13 residues. V was trimmed by 0 bases and J by 4 bases, leaving 7 bases between them. The CDR3 spells CASSLERLYEQYF. In nucleotides, the CDR3 is TGTGCCAGCAGCTTAGAAAGACTATACGAGCAGTACTTC.

The rearrangement links TRBV29-1 to TRBJ1-2; D possibly corresponds to TRBD1 (6 bases). The V gene's germline CDR1 is SQVTM and CDR2 ANQGSEA. CDR3 length: 15 residues. Deletions cut 5 bases from V and 5 bases from J, with 21 bases between. CDR3 in DNA: TGCAGCGTTCCCCTGGGGGCCGCAAATCGGTATGGCTACACCTTC. Translation: CSVPLGAANRYGYTF. The variable domain in full, completed from reference TRBV29-1 and TRBJ1-2, reads SAVISQKPSRDICQRGTSLTIQCQVDSQVTMMFWYRQQPGQSLTLIATANQGSEATYESGFVIDKFPISRPNLTFSTLTVSNMSPEDSSIYLCSVPLGAANRYGYTFGSGTRLTVV.

V and J are TRBV7-2 and TRBJ1-1; D ambiguous. Looked up from germline, CDR1 is SGHTA and CDR2 is FQGNSA. This CDR3 spans 12 amino acids. Trimming took 5 bases from V and 10 from J, leaving 14 bases between them. Here the CDR3 DNA reads TGTGCCAGCAGCCCTGGGATCACGGCAGCTTTCTTT. This encodes CASSPGITAAFF.

This clone occurred once. CDR3 in DNA: TGCGCCAGCAGTATGGGGCCGAACACTGAAGCTTTCTTT. Protein: CASSMGPNTEAFF. This rearrangement joins TRBV10-1 to TRBJ1-1; perhaps TRBD1 as D (5 bases). Germline assignment: CDR1 WNHNN and CDR2 SYGVQD (reference sequence). The CDR3 is made up of 13 amino acids. V dropped 5 bases and J dropped 1 base, with 8 bases sitting between them.

This clone showed up just a few times. This chain connects TRBV10-2 to TRBJ2-7; a weak D match, TRBD1 (6 bases). This CDR3 region has 13 residues. The V and J ends lost 8 bases and 3 bases respectively, with 14 bases between them. CDR1 WSHSY and CDR2 SAAADI come from the germline V gene. CDR3 sequence reads: CASSSGVVYEQYF. The CDR3 coding sequence is TGCGCCAGCTCATCAGGGGTAGTCTACGAGCAGTACTTC.

About this clone: Other DNA sequences of this sample code for an identical CDR3. The chain couples TRBV28 to TRBJ1-5; D not certain. With 1 base removed from V and 0 bases from J, the gap between germline ends came to 1 base. Germline CDR1 and CDR2: MDHEN and SYDVKM. The CDR3 runs to 13 residues. The chain's CDR3 is CASSLYSNQPQHF. DNA for the CDR3: TGTGCCAGCAGTTTATATAGCAATCAGCCCCAGCATTTT.

The chain has TRBV19 and TRBJ1-2; a possible D gene is TRBD1 (5 bases). Germline V gene lookup returns CDR1 LNHDA and CDR2 SQIVND (reference sequence). The CDR3 length is 14 residues. The germline V and J ends were trimmed by 5 bases and 5 bases, with 15 bases remaining between them. The CDR3 region is CASSDSGTWYGYTF. DNA for the CDR3: TGTGCCAGTAGTGATTCCGGGACTTGGTATGGCTACACCTTC.

This chain links TRBV18 with TRBJ2-1; TRBD2 might be the D (5 bases). The germline V gene encodes CDR1 KGHSH and CDR2 LQKENI. V was pared by 0 bases and J by 9 bases, with 15 bases between. The CDR3 consists of 15 residues. The CDR3 DNA is TGTGCCAGCTCACCACCTAACGAGGCCGGAGGTGAGCAGTTCTTC. This gives the protein CASSPPNEAGGEQFF. Complete variable domain (other parts from reference TRBV18 and TRBJ2-1): NAGVMQNPRHLVRRRGQEARLRCSPMKGHSHVYWYRQLPEEGLKFMVYLQKENIIDESGMPKERFSAEFPKEGPSILRIQQVVRGDSAAYFCASSPPNEAGGEQFFGPGTRLTVL.

This chain uses TRBV2 with TRBJ2-2; 7 bases align to TRBD2. Unmatched junction bases numbered 1, after V lost 6 bases and J lost 3 bases. The CDR3 totals 13 residues. CDR1 SNHLY and CDR2 FYNNEI come from the germline V gene. The CDR3 bases are TGTGCCAGCAGAACTAGCGACACCGGGGAGCTGTTTTTT. Amino acid sequence: CASRTSDTGELFF.

The J gene is TRBJ2-7, the V gene TRBV18; TRBD1 agrees at 8 bases. CDR3 length: 15 amino acids. Germline V lookup: CDR1 KGHSH, CDR2 LQKENI. The V gene end was trimmed by 3 bases and the J gene end by 2 bases; junction bases not matched to a gene: 6. The CDR3 loop reads CASSPSRDRPYEQYF. In nucleotides, the CDR3 is TGTGCCAGCTCACCCTCACGGGACAGGCCCTACGAGCAGTACTTC.

The chain employs TRBV6-6 and TRBJ2-3, with 8 nucleotides matching TRBD2. V dropped 7 bases and J dropped 5; count of bases not matched to a gene: 11. Germline V CDR1 and CDR2: MNHNY, SVGAGI (reference sequence). CDR3 length: 15 amino acids. CDR3 DNA sequence: TGTGCCAGCACTGCACTCGGGAGGGGGAAAGATACGCAGTATTTT. This gives the protein CASTALGRGKDTQYF.

V is TRBV18 and J is TRBJ1-2; 7 bases are shared with TRBD1. V gave up 4 bases and J gave up 6 bases; unmatched junction bases: 8. Germline CDR1 KGHSH, CDR2 LQKENI. CDR3 size: 14 residues. The CDR3 is CASSREGAADGYTF. CDR3 in DNA: TGTGCCAGCTCACGGGAGGGGGCAGCGGATGGCTACACCTTC.

The chain employs TRBV30 and TRBJ2-1; TRBD2 might be the D (5 bases). The germline V gene encodes CDR1 GTSNPN and CDR2 SVGIG (reference sequence). Trimming removed 4 bases at V and 3 bases at J, with 16 bases between. There are 15 residues in the CDR3. The CDR3 DNA reads as TGTGCCTGGACCCCACGCGGGTCTCTCTACAATGAGCAGTTCTTC. This gives the protein CAWTPRGSLYNEQFF.

The J gene is TRBJ2-5, the V gene TRBV15; D ambiguous. The CDR3 extends over 12 amino acids. V was shortened by 3 bases and J by 0 bases, with 2 bases between the two germline ends. Germline values: CDR1 LNHNV, CDR2 YYDKDF (reference sequence). Here the CDR3 reads CATSRDQETQYF. The CDR3 coding sequence is TGTGCCACCAGCAGGGACCAAGAGACCCAGTACTTC. The variable domain in full, with the rest retrieved from reference TRBV15 and TRBJ2-5, is DAMVIQNPRYQVTQFGKPVTLSCSQTLNHNVMYWYQQKSSQAPKLLFHYYDKDFNNEADTPDNFQSRRPNTSFCFLDIRSPGLGDTAMYLCATSRDQETQYFGPGTRLLVL.

The chain combines TRBV7-3 with TRBJ2-3; maybe TRBD1 (7 bases). Germline V lookup: CDR1 SGHTA, CDR2 FQGTGA. The CDR3 consists of 18 residues. V lost 5 bases and J 0 bases, leaving 21 bases between the germline ends. CDR3 loop: CASSPRGRGGPSTDTQYF. The CDR3 DNA reads TGTGCCAGCAGCCCCAGGGGGAGAGGAGGGCCGAGCACAGATACGCAGTATTTT.